The 3 T cell receptor beta chains below all came from one sample that was sequenced in a study of cytomegalovirus exposure and HLA in healthy donors. The PCR had 60 Vbeta and 13 Jbeta primers. Clones were read by immunoSEQ multiplex PCR, and TCRdb kept only the in-frame ones, dropping some. The sample lists over 200,000 clones, over 65% occurring once. Material for sequencing was PBMCs. These receptors were taken from a woman in her fifties or sixties in good health and CMV-seropositive.

In DNA form, the CDR3 reads TGTGCCTGGGGTATCCAGGGGGTGGCTGAAGCTTTCTTT. Translation gives CAWGIQGVAEAFF. The chain links TRBV30 to TRBJ1-1, with 7 bases that match TRBD1. J was trimmed by 6 bases and V by 5 bases; bases with no gene match: 9. Germline assignment: CDR1 GTSNPN and CDR2 SVGIG (reference sequence). This CDR3 region has 13 residues.

This chain uses TRBV5-1 with TRBJ2-7, with D uncertain. Trimming removed 0 bases from V and 0 bases from J, with 7 bases in between. The CDR3 loop spans 14 amino acids. Germline-derived CDR1 and CDR2 are SGHRS and YFSETQ. CDR3 region: CASSLGPLSYEQYF. In DNA, the CDR3 is TGCGCCAGCAGCTTGGGTCCTCTCTCCTACGAGCAGTACTTC.

This chain connects TRBV6-1 to TRBJ1-2; no reliable D call. The ends were cut back, 11 bases at V and 8 bases at J, with 18 bases in the middle. Germline V gene lookup returns CDR1 MNHNS and CDR2 SASEGT. The CDR3 consists of 12 residues. The CDR3 spells CASHRGGEGYTF. CDR3 DNA sequence: TGTGCCTCACACAGAGGCGGGGAGGGCTACACCTTC.